The T cell receptor (beta chain) described here comes from a study of identical twins. V lost 1 base, J lost 4 bases, and 23 bases stayed unmatched. Per germline, CDR1 DFQATT and CDR2 SNEGSKA (reference sequence). The CDR3 totals 20 residues. Healthy Caucasians, and only they, were the donors. Via MiXCR, TCRdb re-called the 5' RACE reads, giving one row per CDR3 protein. The profile covers some 1,700,000 distinct CDR3 sequences, with about 32% appearing a single time and 0.25% to 0.3% taken by the ten largest. Broader study findings: Low generation-probability sequences were in excess among twin-shared out-of-frame alpha sequences. Out-of-frame TCR alpha sharing in monozygotic twins exceeded recombination model predictions.

Of note for this clonotype: Antigen specificity is unknown.

The chain joins TRBV20-1 to TRBJ2-3, with TRBD2 matching over 7 bases. The receptor's source is a newborn girl in good health. The specimen sequenced was cord blood. CDR3 sequence (DNA): TGCAGTGCTAGAGGATACAGTATCCTCACCAGGACTAGACCACCAGATACGCAGTATTTT. Protein sequence: CSARGYSILTRTRPPDTQYF.